This note documents a single T cell receptor beta chain sequence. Its target is not known. This specimen comes from a study of TIL therapy for anti-PD-1-resistant metastatic lung cancer. Study context: Tumors had a median PD-L1 proportion score of approximately 6%. By whole-exome sequencing, median non-synonymous tumor mutation burden was roughly 1.4 mutations per megabase. Overall study results and limits: The cohort had more treatment-naive, never-smoker and oncogene-addicted patients than typical.

The immunoSEQ assay was v3. Assay used: immunoSEQ multiplex PCR; TCRdb lists only in-frame clones, some missing. The sample contains about 6,300 clones, 66% of which appear only once. The time point was: pre-treatment sample, taken before nivolumab and TIL therapy. Most excised metastases sampled were pleural nodules or supraclavicular lymph nodes. Trimming took 3 bases from V and 0 from J, leaving 10 bases between them. The CDR3 is 16 amino acids. The germline CDR1 and CDR2 sequences are KGHDR and SFDVKD. The chain has TRBV24-1 and TRBJ2-2, with D uncertain. Sample: tumor tissue, taken at baseline. The source is a person aged 25 to 80 with non-small cell lung cancer. For the CDR3, the DNA is TGTGCCACCAGTGATGTTGGCGGATCGAACACCGGGGAGCTGTTTTTT. Protein product: CATSDVGGSNTGELFF.